What follows are 27 T cell receptor beta chains derived from one specimen sequenced in a study of cytotoxic CD8 clonotypes in ibrutinib-treated CLL. Here immunoSEQ multiplex PCR was the method, and the copy in TCRdb shows in-frame clones only, minus some. The sample lists approximately 47,000 clones, around 60% occurring once. The sequencing used PBMCs, collected after 24 months of ibrutinib treatment. Every receptor here comes from a human donor with chronic lymphocytic leukemia.

This clone was counted a few times. This chain joins TRBV5-4 and TRBJ2-1; TRBD2 agrees at 7 bases. Germline V gene lookup returns CDR1 SGHNT and CDR2 YYREEE (reference sequence). This CDR3 region has 15 residues. The J segment lost 8 bases and the V segment lost 4 bases, leaving 12 bases of the junction unmatched. CDR3 bases: TGTGCCAGCAGCCTAAACGGCGGGGGTCCCCATGAGCAGTTCTTC. Translation: CASSLNGGGPHEQFF.

V is TRBV6-4 and J is TRBJ2-3; D could derive from TRBD1 or TRBD2 (5 bases each). Trimming left V 0 bases short and J 5 bases short, with 12 bases between. The CDR3 spans 15 residues. Germline V gives CDR1 MRHNA, CDR2 SNTAGT. The CDR3 protein is CASSDSWDPQDTQYF. DNA for the CDR3: TGTGCCAGCAGTGACTCGTGGGACCCCCAAGATACGCAGTATTTT.

The rearrangement links TRBV5-1 to TRBJ2-1; possibly TRBD1 for D (6 bases). The V gene's germline CDR1 is SGHRS and CDR2 YFSETQ. CDR3 length equals 15 residues. V shed 5 bases and J shed 3 bases, with 15 bases lying between them. CDR3: CASSLQGQLYNEQFF. CDR3 DNA sequence: TGCGCCAGCAGTTTACAGGGCCAGCTCTACAATGAGCAGTTCTTC.

This clone was seen only a few times. The chain combines TRBV5-6 with TRBJ2-5, with D tentatively TRBD2 (5 bases). The CDR3 covers 13 residues. Germline loops: CDR1 SGHDT, CDR2 YYEEEE. The V gene lost 3 bases and the J gene lost 5 bases, with 11 bases spanning the gap. The CDR3 nucleotides are TGTGCCAGCAGCTCCCCCCGGAGGGAGACCCAGTACTTC. Its translation: CASSSPRRETQYF.

This rearrangement joins TRBV5-1 to TRBJ2-4, with unresolved D. V lost 1 base and J lost 6, with 11 bases in between. This CDR3 region has 14 residues. Germline CDR1 and CDR2: SGHRS and YFSETQ. In nucleotides, the CDR3 is TGCGCCAGCAGCTTGAGAAGTACGACAAACATTCAGTACTTC. It translates to CASSLRSTTNIQYF.

This clone showed up just once. The chain employs TRBV15 and TRBJ1-4, with TRBD1 identical over 7 bases. Germline V gene sequence: CDR1 LNHNV, CDR2 YYDKDF (reference sequence). This CDR3 is 18 amino acids long. V lost 5 bases to trimming and J lost 4 bases; unmatched junction nucleotides: 16. The CDR3 DNA sequence: TGTGCCACCAGCGGCCGGGCGGCAGGGGGTCTTGGTAATGAAAAACTGTTTTTT. It encodes CATSGRAAGGLGNEKLFF. Full variable domain (remainder filled in from reference TRBV15 and TRBJ1-4): DAMVIQNPRYQVTQFGKPVTLSCSQTLNHNVMYWYQQKSSQAPKLLFHYYDKDFNNEADTPDNFQSRRPNTSFCFLDIRSPGLGDTAMYLCATSGRAAGGLGNEKLFFGSGTQLSVL.

The V and J genes are TRBV5-1 and TRBJ2-3; 13 nucleotides agree with TRBD2. The CDR3 runs 17 residues. V was pared by 4 bases and J by 4 bases, with 9 bases of the junction left unmatched. Germline lookup yields CDR1 SGHRS and CDR2 YFSETQ. The CDR3 here is CASSTGTSGVRADTQYF. The CDR3, as DNA: TGCGCCAGCAGCACCGGGACTAGCGGGGTGAGAGCAGATACGCAGTATTTT. Looking up the rest from reference TRBV5-1 and TRBJ2-3 gives the full variable domain: KAGVTQTPRYLIKTRGQQVTLSCSPISGHRSVSWYQQTPGQGLQFLFEYFSETQRNKGNFPGRFSGRQFSNSRSEMNVSTLELGDSALYLCASSTGTSGVRADTQYFGPGTRLTVL.

The V and J genes are TRBV7-8 and TRBJ1-5; 11 bases are shared with TRBD1. The V and J ends lost 1 base and 5 bases, in that order; junction bases with no gene match: 4. The CDR3 is 16 residues long. Germline V gene lookup returns CDR1 SGHVS and CDR2 FQNEAQ. The chain's CDR3 is CASSLGRTGGDQPQHF. CDR3 sequence (DNA): TGTGCCAGCAGCTTAGGCCGGACAGGGGGCGATCAGCCCCAGCATTTT.

This clone was recorded a few times. The rearrangement uses TRBV7-8 and TRBJ1-6, with D unresolved. Per germline, CDR1 SGHVS and CDR2 FQNEAQ. There are 13 residues in the CDR3. The ends were cut back, 1 base at V and 5 bases at J, with 3 bases in the middle. The chain's CDR3 is CASSLDHNSPLHF. The CDR3 DNA follows: TGTGCCAGCAGCTTAGACCATAATTCACCCCTCCACTTT.

The chain links TRBV6-5 to TRBJ1-2; D gene uncertain. Germline V gives CDR1 MNHEY, CDR2 SVGAGI. The length of the CDR3 is 14 residues. The V end was cut by 4 bases, the J end by 1 base, with 10 bases between. CDR3 protein: CASSSLQLNYGYTF. Written as DNA, the CDR3 is TGTGCCAGCAGTTCCCTACAGCTTAACTATGGCTACACCTTC.

This clone was counted only a few times. The J gene is TRBJ1-1, the V gene TRBV29-1, with D maybe TRBD1 (6 bases). Trimming removed 6 bases at V and 1 base at J, with 12 bases between. This CDR3 has 13 residues. Per the germline V gene, CDR1 is SQVTM and CDR2 is ANQGSEA. CDR3 nucleotides: TGCAGCGTCCGTGAAGGGGGGAACACTGAAGCTTTCTTT. It specifies CSVREGGNTEAFF.

The chain couples TRBV27 to TRBJ2-6, with TRBD1 matching over 11 bases. The CDR3 extends over 16 amino acids. Per germline, CDR1 MNHEY and CDR2 SMNVEV (reference sequence). J lost 3 bases, V lost 11 bases, and 9 bases had no gene match. As DNA, the CDR3 is TGTGCCCAACTGGGACAGGGGGACTTTGGGGCCAACGTCCTGACTTTC. Protein sequence: CAQLGQGDFGANVLTF.

The chain's CDR3 is CASSPYTGTDQPQHF. DNA of the CDR3: TGTGCCAGCAGCCCATACACAGGGACCGATCAGCCCCAGCATTTT. The chain combines TRBV7-9 with TRBJ1-5; D perhaps matches TRBD1 (6 bases). Trimming left V 5 bases short and J 5 bases short, with 16 bases between. The CDR3 totals 15 residues. Germline CDR1 SEHNR, CDR2 FQNEAQ (reference sequence).

This clone was seen more than once but under ten times. V is TRBV5-8 and J is TRBJ2-7; 8 bases fit TRBD1. Germline V gene lookup returns CDR1 SGHTS and CDR2 YDEGEE. Losses at the gene ends were 4 bases for V and 5 bases for J; bases not matched to a gene: 5. This CDR3 is built from 13 residues. In DNA, the CDR3 is TGTGCCAGCAGCACCGACAGGGGTCACGAGCAGTACTTC. Protein: CASSTDRGHEQYF.

This clone was counted once. The chain links TRBV19 to TRBJ1-1, with D possibly matching TRBD1 (5 bases). V lost 3 bases and J lost 1, with 12 bases in between. The CDR3 covers 15 residues. Germline V CDR1 and CDR2: LNHDA, SQIVND (reference sequence). CDR3 nucleotides: TGTGCCAGTAGTATCACCTGGCAGGGGAACACTGAAGCTTTCTTT. Protein product: CASSITWQGNTEAFF.

This clone has ten or more counts. V usage is TRBV5-1 and J usage is TRBJ2-3, with D hard to call. Trimming pared 0 bases from V and 2 bases from J, leaving 1 base between. The CDR3 totals 12 residues. CDR1 SGHRS and CDR2 YFSETQ come from the germline V gene. Here the CDR3 reads CASSLVTDTQYF. The CDR3, as DNA: TGCGCCAGCAGCTTGGTCACAGATACGCAGTATTTT.

J is TRBJ2-7 and V is TRBV6-6, with D uncertain. CDR3 length: 16 residues. V was clipped by 0 bases and J by 2 bases, with 14 bases between them. Germline V gene data show CDR1 as MNHNY and CDR2 as SVGAGI (reference sequence). CDR3 nucleotide sequence: TGTGCCAGCAGTTACTCGTTGGGTGGGCAGACCTACGAGCAGTACTTC. This gives the protein CASSYSLGGQTYEQYF.

The gene calls are TRBV6-1 and TRBJ1-2; D is perhaps TRBD1 (6 bases). The CDR3 contains 13 residues. Trimming took off 6 bases at V and 8 bases at J, with 16 bases between the two ends. Germline V CDR1 and CDR2: MNHNS, SASEGT. CDR3 sequence reads: CASSGLGGLGYTF. In DNA, the CDR3 is TGTGCCAGCAGCGGACTGGGGGGGCTCGGCTACACCTTC.

This clone was counted a few times. The V and J genes are TRBV5-1 and TRBJ1-1, with D hard to call. Trimming pared 4 bases from V and 1 base from J, leaving 8 bases between. CDR3 size: 13 residues. Germline CDR1 reads SGHRS; CDR2 reads YFSETQ. For the CDR3, the DNA is TGCGCCAGCAGCGTGGAGCAGAACACTGAAGCTTTCTTT. Its protein product is CASSVEQNTEAFF.

CDR3 sequence (DNA): TGTGCCAGCAGCTTAGATGCGGGCGGCTACACCTTC. This gives the protein CASSLDAGGYTF. The chain joins TRBV7-9 to TRBJ1-2; D gene unclear. V was cut by 1 base and J by 8 bases, with 8 bases left in between. Germline loops: CDR1 SEHNR, CDR2 FQNEAQ (reference sequence). The CDR3 loop spans 12 amino acids.

The chain joins TRBV28 to TRBJ2-3; D possibly uses TRBD1 or TRBD2 (6 bases each). CDR1 and CDR2 (germline): MDHEN, SYDVKM. CDR3 length: 14 amino acids. Trimming stripped 8 bases from V and 4 bases from J, with 16 bases between. This CDR3 is CASRDPGAADTQYF. CDR3 DNA sequence: TGTGCCAGCCGCGATCCGGGGGCGGCAGATACGCAGTATTTT.

The chain links TRBV6-6 to TRBJ2-1, with 7 nucleotides matching TRBD1. J gave up 0 bases and V 6 bases, and 5 bases lay outside the gene matches. The germline V gene has CDR1 MNHNY and CDR2 SVGAGI (reference sequence). The CDR3 runs 15 residues. The CDR3 loop is CASRKQGSSYNEQFF. The CDR3 nucleotides are TGTGCCAGCAGAAAACAGGGGAGCTCCTACAATGAGCAGTTCTTC.

The J gene is TRBJ2-7, the V gene TRBV2; D gene ambiguous. V shed 1 base and J shed 6 bases, with 16 bases lying between them. Germline V gene data show CDR1 as SNHLY and CDR2 as FYNNEI. The CDR3 runs to 15 residues. The CDR3 nucleotides are TGTGCCAGCAGTGAAGTCAGTACCCGAACTGGCGAGCAGTACTTC. This sequence encodes CASSEVSTRTGEQYF.

The chain has TRBV5-4 and TRBJ1-2; TRBD1 might be the D (6 bases). The CDR3 loop spans 15 amino acids. Trimming took 4 bases from V and 4 from J, leaving 17 bases between them. Germline lookup yields CDR1 SGHNT and CDR2 YYREEE (reference sequence). As DNA, the CDR3 is TGTGCCAGCAGCCCCCTTGGGGGGCTGAGCTATGGCTACACCTTC. Protein product: CASSPLGGLSYGYTF.

J is TRBJ2-5 and V is TRBV2, with TRBD1 matching 7 bases. The CDR3 covers 15 residues. V shed 8 bases, J shed 5 bases, and the junction held 14 bases outside the gene matches. CDR1 and CDR2 from the germline V gene are SNHLY and FYNNEI. Here the CDR3 DNA reads TGTGCCAGCGGTGCTAGTACAGGGGTAGGGGAGACCCAGTACTTC. Its protein is CASGASTGVGETQYF.

The gene calls are TRBV6-1 and TRBJ2-2, with 10 bases identical to TRBD1. The V segment lost 1 base and the J segment 6 bases; nucleotides outside the gene matches: 2. Per the germline V gene, CDR1 is MNHNS and CDR2 is SASEGT. The CDR3 consists of 15 residues. CDR3 protein: CASSEVGQGAGELFF. CDR3 DNA sequence: TGTGCCAGCAGTGAAGTTGGACAGGGGGCCGGGGAGCTGTTTTTT.

The chain links TRBV6-6 to TRBJ1-5; TRBD1 might be the D (5 bases). The germline V and J ends were trimmed by 2 bases and 4 bases, with 9 bases remaining between them. The CDR3 runs 14 residues. Per germline, CDR1 MNHNY and CDR2 SVGAGI (reference sequence). The CDR3 DNA follows: TGTGCCAGCAGTTACGGGGGGTCAAATCAGCCCCAGCATTTT. Its translation is CASSYGGSNQPQHF.